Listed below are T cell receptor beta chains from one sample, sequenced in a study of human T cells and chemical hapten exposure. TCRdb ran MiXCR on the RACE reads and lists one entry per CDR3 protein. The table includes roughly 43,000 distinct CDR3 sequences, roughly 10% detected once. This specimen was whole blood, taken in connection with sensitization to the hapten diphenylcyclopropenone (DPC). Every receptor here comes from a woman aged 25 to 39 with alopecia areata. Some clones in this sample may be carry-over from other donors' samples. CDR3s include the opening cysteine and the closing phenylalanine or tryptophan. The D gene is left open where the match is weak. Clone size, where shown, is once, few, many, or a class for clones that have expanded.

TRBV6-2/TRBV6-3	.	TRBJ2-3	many	CASRAMDRTDTQYF	TGTGCCAGCAGAGCAATGGACCGGACAGATACGCAGTATTTT
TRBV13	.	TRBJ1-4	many	CASSLGYSGEKLFF	TGTGCCAGCAGTTTGGGGTACTCAGGTGAAAAACTGTTTTTT
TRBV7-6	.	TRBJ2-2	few	CASSLGSEYTGELFF	TGTGCCAGCAGCTTAGGGTCTGAGTACACCGGGGAGCTGTTTTTT
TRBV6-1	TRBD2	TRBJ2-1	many	CASSASGLAGDLSYNEQFF	TGTGCCAGCAGTGCCTCAGGACTAGCGGGGGATCTTTCCTACAATGAGCAGTTCTTC
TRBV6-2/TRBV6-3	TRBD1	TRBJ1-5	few	CASSPTGFKNQPQHF	TGTGCCAGCAGCCCGACAGGGTTCAAAAATCAGCCCCAGCATTTT
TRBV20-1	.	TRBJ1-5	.	CSAREIGEGRNQPQHF	TGCAGTGCTAGAGAGATTGGGGAGGGGCGGAATCAGCCCCAGCATTTT
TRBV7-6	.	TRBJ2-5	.	CASSLEASSGETQYF	TGTGCCAGCAGCTTAGAGGCTAGCTCCGGGGAGACCCAGTACTTC
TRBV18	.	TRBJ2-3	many	CASRSGTGTTDTQYF	TGTGCCAGCCGATCCGGGACTGGTACCACAGATACGCAGTATTTT
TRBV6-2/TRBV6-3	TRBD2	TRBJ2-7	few	CASRLRGGSYEQYF	TGTGCCAGCAGACTTCGCGGGGGGTCCTACGAGCAGTACTTC
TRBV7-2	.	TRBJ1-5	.	CASSKQGGNQPQHF	TGTGCCAGCAGCAAACAGGGAGGCAATCAGCCCCAGCATTTT
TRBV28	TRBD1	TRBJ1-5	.	CASSSQGRVNQPQHF	TGTGCCAGCAGTTCACAGGGGCGGGTGAATCAGCCCCAGCATTTT
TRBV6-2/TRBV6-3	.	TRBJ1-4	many	CASTGQPKTNEKLFF	TGTGCCAGCACCGGACAGCCAAAGACAAATGAAAAACTGTTTTTT
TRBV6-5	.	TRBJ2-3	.	CASSYSAGAQDTQYF	TGTGCCAGCAGTTACTCCGCGGGGGCCCAAGATACGCAGTATTTT
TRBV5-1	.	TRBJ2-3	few	CASSSAADTQYF	TGCGCCAGCAGCTCCGCGGCAGATACGCAGTATTTT